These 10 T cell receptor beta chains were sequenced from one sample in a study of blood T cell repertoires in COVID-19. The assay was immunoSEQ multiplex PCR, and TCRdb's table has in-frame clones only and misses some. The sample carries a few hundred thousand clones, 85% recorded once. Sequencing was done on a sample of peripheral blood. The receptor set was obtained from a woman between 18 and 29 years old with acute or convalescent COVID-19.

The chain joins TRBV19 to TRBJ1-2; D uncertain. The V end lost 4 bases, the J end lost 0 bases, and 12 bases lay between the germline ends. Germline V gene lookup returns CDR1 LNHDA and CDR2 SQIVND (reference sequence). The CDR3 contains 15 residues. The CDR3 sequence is CASSTPGSSNYGYTF. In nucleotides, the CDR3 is TGTGCCAGTAGTACCCCAGGAAGCTCTAACTATGGCTACACCTTC.

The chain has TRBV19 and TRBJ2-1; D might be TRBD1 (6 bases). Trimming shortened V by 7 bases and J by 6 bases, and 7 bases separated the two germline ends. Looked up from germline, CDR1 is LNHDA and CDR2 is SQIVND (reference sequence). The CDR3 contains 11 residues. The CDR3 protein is CASTGANEQFF. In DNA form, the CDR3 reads TGTGCCAGTACAGGGGCCAATGAGCAGTTCTTC.

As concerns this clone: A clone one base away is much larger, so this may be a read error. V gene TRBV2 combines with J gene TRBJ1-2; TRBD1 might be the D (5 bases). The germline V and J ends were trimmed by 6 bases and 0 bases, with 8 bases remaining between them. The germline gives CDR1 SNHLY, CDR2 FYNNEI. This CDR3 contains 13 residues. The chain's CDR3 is CASSQGPNYGYTF. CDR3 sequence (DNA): TGTGCCAGCAGCCAGGGCCCTAACTATGGCTACACCTTC.

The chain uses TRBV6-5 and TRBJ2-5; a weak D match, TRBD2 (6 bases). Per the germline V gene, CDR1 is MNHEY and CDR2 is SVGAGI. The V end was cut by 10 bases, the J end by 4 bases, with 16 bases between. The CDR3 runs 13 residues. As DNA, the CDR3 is TGTGCCACCGATGTCCGGGGAGGAGAGACCCAGTACTTC. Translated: CATDVRGGETQYF.

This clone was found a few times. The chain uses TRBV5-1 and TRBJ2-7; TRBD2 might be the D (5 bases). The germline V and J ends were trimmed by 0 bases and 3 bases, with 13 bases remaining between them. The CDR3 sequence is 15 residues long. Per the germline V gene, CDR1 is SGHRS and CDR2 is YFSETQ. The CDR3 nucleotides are TGCGCCAGCAGCTTGGTTGGCAGCGGTTACTACGAGCAGTACTTC. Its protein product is CASSLVGSGYYEQYF.

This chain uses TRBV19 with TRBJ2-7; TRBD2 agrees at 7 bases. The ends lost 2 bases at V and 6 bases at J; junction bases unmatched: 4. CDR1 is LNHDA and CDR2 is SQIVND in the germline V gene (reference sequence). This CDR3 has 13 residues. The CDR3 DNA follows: TGTGCCAGTAGTATATCGACTAGCCTCGAGCAGTACTTC. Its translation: CASSISTSLEQYF.

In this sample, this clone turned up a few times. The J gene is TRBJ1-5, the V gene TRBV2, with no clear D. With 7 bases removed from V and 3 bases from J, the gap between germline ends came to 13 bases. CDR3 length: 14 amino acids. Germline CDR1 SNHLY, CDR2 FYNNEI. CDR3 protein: CASTSDGLNQPQHF. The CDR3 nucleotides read TGTGCCAGCACCTCGGACGGACTCAATCAGCCCCAGCATTTT.

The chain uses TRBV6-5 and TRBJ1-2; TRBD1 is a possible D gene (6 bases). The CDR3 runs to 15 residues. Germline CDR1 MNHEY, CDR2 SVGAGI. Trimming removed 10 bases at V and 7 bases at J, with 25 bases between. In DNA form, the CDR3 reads TGTGCCATCCAGTATCAGACAGGCACGAGTTCTGGCTACACCTTC. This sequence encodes CAIQYQTGTSSGYTF.

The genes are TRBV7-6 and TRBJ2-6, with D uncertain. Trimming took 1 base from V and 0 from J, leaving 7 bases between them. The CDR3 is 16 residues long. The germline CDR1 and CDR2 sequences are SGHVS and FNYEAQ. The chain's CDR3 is CASSLVIGSGANVLTF. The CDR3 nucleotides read TGTGCCAGCAGCTTAGTTATCGGCTCTGGGGCCAACGTCCTGACTTTC.

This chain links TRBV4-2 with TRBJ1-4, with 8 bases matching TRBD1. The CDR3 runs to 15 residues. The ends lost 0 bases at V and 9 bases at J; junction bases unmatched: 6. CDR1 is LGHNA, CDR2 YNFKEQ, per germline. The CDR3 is CASSQDRGRGQKLFF. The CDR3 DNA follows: TGTGCCAGCAGCCAAGATCGGGGCAGGGGGCAAAAACTGTTTTTT.